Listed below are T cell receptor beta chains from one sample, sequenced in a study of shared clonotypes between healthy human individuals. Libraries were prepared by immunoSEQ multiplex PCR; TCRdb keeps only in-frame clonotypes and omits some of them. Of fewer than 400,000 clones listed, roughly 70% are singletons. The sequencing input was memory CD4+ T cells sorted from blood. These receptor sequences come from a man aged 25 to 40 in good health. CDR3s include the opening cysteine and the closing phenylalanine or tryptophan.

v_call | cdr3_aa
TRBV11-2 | CASSLRQGSEQYF
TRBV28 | CASSLGAGWHEQYF
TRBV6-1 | CASSDYGSYEQYF
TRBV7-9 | CASSLVPKETQYF
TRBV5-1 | CASSLALANTGELFF
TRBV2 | CASSGNRGDEKLFF
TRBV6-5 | CASSYSPGVLYEQYF
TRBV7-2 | CASSPHPGLFGGNTQYF
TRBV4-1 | CASSQVVQGNMNTEAFF
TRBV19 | CASINIQNTEAFF
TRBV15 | CATSRGSGQGSNEQFF
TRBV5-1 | CASSPVGGAYEQYF
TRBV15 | CATSRQRTGNYGYTF
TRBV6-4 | CASSDSSGYTF
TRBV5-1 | CASSPGLAGPSYEQYF
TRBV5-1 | CASSSGQDTGELFF
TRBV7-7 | CASSSLIPETQYF